Presented here are 10 T cell receptor beta chains from one specimen sequenced in a study of blood T cell repertoires in COVID-19. The assay was immunoSEQ multiplex PCR, and TCRdb's table has in-frame clones only and misses some. This sample carries about 230,000 clones, nearly 90% of them seen once, and the ten largest clones take 3.5% to 4%. What was sequenced was PBMCs or T cells enriched from blood (not recorded which). All receptors come from a woman in her twenties or thirties with acute COVID-19.

The chain has TRBV9 and TRBJ1-1, with D unclear. The V gene's germline CDR1 is SGDLS and CDR2 YYNGEE. There are 15 residues in the CDR3. Trimming shortened V by 3 bases and J by 4 bases, and 16 bases separated the two germline ends. CDR3 residues: CASSGSGLPSTEAFF. In DNA, the CDR3 is TGTGCCAGCAGCGGGAGTGGACTCCCGAGCACTGAAGCTTTCTTT. The whole variable domain, remainder taken from reference TRBV9 and TRBJ1-1, is DSGVTQTPKHLITATGQRVTLRCSPRSGDLSVYWYQQSLDQGLQFLIQYYNGEERAKGNILERFSAQQFPDLHSELNLSSLELGDSALYFCASSGSGLPSTEAFFGQGTRLTVV.

The chain recombines TRBV9 with TRBJ2-1, with TRBD2 identical over 10 bases. Per the germline V gene, CDR1 is SGDLS and CDR2 is YYNGEE. The V segment lost 3 bases and the J segment 3 bases; nucleotides outside the gene matches: 3. The CDR3 length is 15 residues. CDR3 bases: TGTGCCAGCAGCGCGGCTAGCGGGGGCTACAATGAGCAGTTCTTC. Protein product: CASSAASGGYNEQFF.

The V gene is TRBV5-1, the J gene TRBJ2-1; TRBD2 matches 12 bases. The CDR3 sequence is 16 residues long. Germline V gene data show CDR1 as SGHRS and CDR2 as YFSETQ. Germline trimming cut 2 bases from V and 7 bases from J; bases unmatched to any gene: 7. DNA for the CDR3: TGCGCCAGCAGCTTCGCACTAGCGGGGGGCGGGAATGAGCAGTTCTTC. It codes for CASSFALAGGGNEQFF.

The rearrangement uses TRBV27 and TRBJ2-7, with 8 bases matching TRBD2. The germline V gene encodes CDR1 MNHEY and CDR2 SMNVEV (reference sequence). The ends lost 4 bases at V and 6 bases at J; junction bases unmatched: 14. This CDR3 contains 16 residues. The DNA for the CDR3 is TGTGCCAGCAGTTCCTCGGGACTAGGATCCCTTAGCGAGCAGTACTTC. It encodes CASSSSGLGSLSEQYF.

This chain joins TRBV7-6 and TRBJ1-6; 9 nucleotides line up with TRBD1. Germline CDR1 SGHVS, CDR2 FNYEAQ. The CDR3 sequence is 15 residues long. The V segment lost 4 bases and the J segment 10 bases; nucleotides outside the gene matches: 8. In nucleotides, the CDR3 is TGTGCCAGCAGCTCCAGGACAGGGGTGGAATCACCCCTCCACTTT. Translation gives CASSSRTGVESPLHF.

This clone was observed many times. V usage is TRBV28 and J usage is TRBJ1-4; D gene ambiguous. Trimming removed 5 bases at V and 6 bases at J, with 4 bases between. This CDR3 comprises 11 residues. Germline lookup yields CDR1 MDHEN and CDR2 SYDVKM. CDR3 sequence: CASSRYEKLFF. The CDR3 DNA follows: TGTGCCAGCAGTCGGTATGAAAAACTGTTTTTT.

The CDR3 sequence: CASSPGHASNYGYTF. CDR3 nucleotide sequence: TGTGCCAGCAGCCCGGGACATGCCTCTAACTATGGCTACACCTTC. The rearrangement uses TRBV6-4 and TRBJ1-2; tentatively, D is TRBD1 (6 bases). CDR3 length: 15 amino acids. Trimming removed 6 bases from V and 0 bases from J, with 14 bases in between. In germline, CDR1 is MRHNA, CDR2 SNTAGT.

V is TRBV28 and J is TRBJ1-6, with D unresolved. V dropped 3 bases and J dropped 8 bases, with 11 bases sitting between them. Germline assignment: CDR1 MDHEN and CDR2 SYDVKM. This CDR3 comprises 14 residues. The DNA for the CDR3 is TGTGCCAGCAGTTTTCGAAAACATCATTCACCCCTCCACTTT. This encodes CASSFRKHHSPLHF.

CDR3 in DNA: TGTGCCAGCAGTTTCACAGGGAGAAGCAATCAGCCCCAGCATTTT. Translating it yields CASSFTGRSNQPQHF. The J gene is TRBJ1-5, the V gene TRBV28; maybe TRBD1 (6 bases). This CDR3 contains 15 residues. Germline CDR1 reads MDHEN; CDR2 reads SYDVKM. The ends were cut back, 3 bases at V and 1 base at J, with 10 bases in the middle. Combining the CDR3 with reference TRBV28 and TRBJ1-5 gives the whole variable domain DVKVTQSSRYLVKRTGEKVFLECVQDMDHENMFWYRQDPGLGLRLIYFSYDVKMKEKGDIPEGYSVSREKKERFSLILESASTNQTSMYLCASSFTGRSNQPQHFGDGTRLSIL.

The chain joins TRBV2 to TRBJ1-4, with D perhaps matching TRBD1 (6 bases). CDR3 length: 16 residues. From germline, CDR1 is SNHLY and CDR2 FYNNEI. V was cut by 5 bases and J by 3 bases, with 16 bases left in between. CDR3 region: CASSTIIRGSNEKLFF. DNA for the CDR3: TGTGCCAGCAGTACAATAATCAGGGGTTCTAATGAAAAACTGTTTTTT.